This TCR beta chain was captured by sequencing in a study of spatial heterogeneity in lung cancer. Germline CDR1 reads MDHEN; CDR2 reads SYDVKM. Trimming took off 4 bases at V and 1 base at J, with 10 bases between the two ends. The CDR3 sequence is 14 residues long. TCRdb analysed the 5' RACE reads with MiXCR anew, one entry per CDR3 protein. The sample includes tens of thousands of distinct CDR3 sequences, almost 10% of them seen just once. Time point defined: blood at routine non-recurrence follow-up after resection. The sample was PBMCs, taken at follow-up. The genes are TRBV28 and TRBJ1-1; D is unresolved. The sequence was collected from a male donor with early-stage non-small cell lung cancer. The chain's CDR3 is CASSSFTENTEAFF. The CDR3 region has the DNA TGTGCCAGCAGTTCCTTCACAGAGAACACTGAAGCTTTCTTT.